This T cell receptor beta chain derives from a study of blood T cell repertoires in COVID-19. Study-wide background: Both acute and convalescent COVID-19 samples were obtained from the United States, Italy and Spain. PBMCs, B-cell-depleted T cells, or T cells were the source of the cDNA or gDNA that made up the material.

The method was immunoSEQ multiplex PCR; TCRdb's version includes in-frame clones alone and lacks a portion of them. Seen here are about 300,000 clones, 85% to 90% observed once, and the top ten hold about 4.2%. V lost 3 bases and J 6 bases, leaving 20 bases between the germline ends. CDR3 length: 15 residues. CDR1 and CDR2 from the germline V gene are DFQATT and SNEGSKA (reference sequence). Cohorts were assigned according to the clinical history that participants reported. Before being deemed recovered, Cohort 3 donors had two negative PCRs, clearance, or symptom resolution. The receptor comes from a man between 25 and 39 years old who had recovered from COVID-19. The sample was PBMCs or T cells enriched from blood (not recorded which). The rearrangement joins TRBV20-1 to TRBJ1-1; weak D call: TRBD1 (6 bases). The CDR3 sequence: CSASRSQGLDSEAFF. CDR3 coding DNA: TGCAGTGCTAGTAGGTCCCAGGGGCTCGACTCTGAAGCTTTCTTT.